This T cell receptor beta chain was captured by sequencing in a study of T cells in tuberculosis. Turning to the study itself: T cells were selected with CD1B tetramers loaded with glucose monomycolate.

After thawing and overnight rest, PBMC were stained with GMM-loaded CD1B tetramer, viability dye and anti-CD3 for sorting. C32 glucose monomycolate from Rhodococcus equi was loaded onto the CD1B tetramers. CD14-expressing monocytes were removed from PBMC before cryopreservation and sorting. From each donor, some 100,000 tetramer-negative cells were sorted. The ends were cut back, 7 bases at V and 7 bases at J, with 20 bases in the middle. Germline V gene data show CDR1 as MNHEY and CDR2 as SMNVEV (reference sequence). The CDR3 sequence is 15 residues long. TCRdb's copy holds only in-frame clones and misses some; the assay was immunoSEQ multiplex PCR. The sample lists roughly 92,000 clones, just over 90% seen once, with approximately 2% in the top ten.

The chain couples TRBV27 to TRBJ1-3, with a weak D call TRBD1 (5 bases). The TCR comes from an adult woman with latent tuberculosis. The sequenced sample was CD1b-GMM tetramer-negative cells sorted from PBMCs. CDR3 protein: CASKPQEAGRNTIYF. CDR3 sequence (DNA): TGTGCCAGCAAACCCCAAGAGGCAGGGCGGAACACCATATATTTT.